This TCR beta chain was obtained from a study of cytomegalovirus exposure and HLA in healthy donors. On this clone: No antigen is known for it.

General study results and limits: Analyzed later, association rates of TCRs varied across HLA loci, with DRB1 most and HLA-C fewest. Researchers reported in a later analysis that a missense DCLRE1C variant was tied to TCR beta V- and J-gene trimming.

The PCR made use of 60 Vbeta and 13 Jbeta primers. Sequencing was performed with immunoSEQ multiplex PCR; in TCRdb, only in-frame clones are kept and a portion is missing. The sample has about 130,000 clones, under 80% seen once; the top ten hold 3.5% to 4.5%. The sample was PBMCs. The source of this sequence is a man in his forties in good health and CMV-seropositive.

The CDR3 DNA is TGTGCCAGCAGTTTTGACAGGGGGTCGTACGAGCAGTACTTC. Protein product: CASSFDRGSYEQYF. The chain is built from TRBV7-2 and TRBJ2-7; 9 nucleotides match TRBD1. J was trimmed by 4 bases and V by 6 bases; bases with no gene match: 7. The CDR3 is made up of 14 amino acids. Germline CDR1 and CDR2: SGHTA and FQGNSA.